These 18 T cell receptor beta chains were sequenced from one sample in a study of T cells in Graves' hyperthyroidism and ophthalmopathy. TCR beta CDR3 regions were amplified from RNA transcripts. The study used the HTBI primer set for a first-round RT-PCR of the TCR CDR3. TCRdb re-derived calls from the multiplex PCR reads in MiXCR, one entry per CDR3 protein. The table lists about 770,000 distinct CDR3 sequences, roughly a sixth of them singletons. Sequencing was performed on blood. Source of these receptors: a woman between 45 and 65 years old with Graves' hyperthyroidism that later progressed to Graves' ophthalmopathy.

This chain joins TRBV6-4 and TRBJ2-2; D ambiguous. This CDR3 spans 13 amino acids. CDR1 and CDR2 from the germline V gene are MRHNA and SNTAGT. V lost 4 bases and J lost 6, with 9 bases in between. The CDR3 region is CASSGRKAGELFF. Written as DNA, the CDR3 is TGTGCCAGCAGTGGGAGAAAGGCCGGGGAGCTGTTTTTT.

A few counts support this clonotype. This sequence joins TRBV6-1 and TRBJ2-1, with 10 bases aligning to TRBD1. V lost 5 bases to trimming and J lost 8 bases; unmatched junction nucleotides: 3. CDR1 is MNHNS and CDR2 is SASEGT in the germline V gene. The CDR3 sequence is 13 residues long. In nucleotides, the CDR3 is TGTGCCAGCAGTAGGGACAGGGGATATGAGCAGTTCTTC. This gives the protein CASSRDRGYEQFF.

This clonotype was counted at least ten times. The rearrangement joins TRBV11-2 to TRBJ2-2; D unresolved. Germline loops: CDR1 SGHAT, CDR2 FQNNGV. The V end was cut by 3 bases, the J end by 0 bases, with 8 bases between. The CDR3 totals 15 residues. The CDR3 coding sequence is TGTGCCAGCAGCTTGATACGGGCGAACACCGGGGAGCTGTTTTTT. Its protein product is CASSLIRANTGELFF.

J is TRBJ1-6 and V is TRBV20-1; 9 bases fit TRBD1. Per the germline V gene, CDR1 is DFQATT and CDR2 is SNEGSKA (reference sequence). V gave up 0 bases and J gave up 8 bases; unmatched junction bases: 11. The length of the CDR3 is 17 residues. As DNA, the CDR3 is TGCAGTGCTAGAGATCTTATTGGACAGGGGTTTTATTCACCCCTCCACTTT. The encoded protein is CSARDLIGQGFYSPLHF.

This clonotype was observed a handful of times. The chain joins TRBV6-2 or TRBV6-3 to TRBJ2-3, with TRBD2 identical over 7 bases. Looked up from germline, CDR1 is MNHEY and CDR2 is SVGEGT. The CDR3 sequence is 15 residues long. With 5 bases clipped from V and 4 bases from J, the junction kept 9 bases outside the gene matches. The CDR3 DNA sequence: TGTGCCAGCAGTAGAGCGGGGAGACCAGCAGATACGCAGTATTTT. It translates to CASSRAGRPADTQYF.

This clonotype came up a few times. The V call is TRBV10-3, the J call TRBJ1-1; D not certain. The V gene's germline CDR1 is ENHRY and CDR2 SYGVKD. Trimming pared 1 base from V and 5 bases from J, leaving 5 bases between. The CDR3 is 12 residues long. The CDR3 sequence is CAISEYLTEAFF. DNA for the CDR3: TGTGCCATCAGTGAGTATCTGACTGAAGCTTTCTTT.

In this sample, this clonotype turned up a few times. The genes are TRBV20-1 and TRBJ2-3; TRBD1 is a possible D gene (7 bases). Germline V gives CDR1 DFQATT, CDR2 SNEGSKA (reference sequence). With 2 bases removed from V and 0 bases from J, the gap between germline ends came to 18 bases. CDR3 length: 17 residues. The DNA for the CDR3 is TGCAGTGCTAGATGGGCAGGGGGGCAACCTAGCACAGATACGCAGTATTTT. Amino acid sequence: CSARWAGGQPSTDTQYF.

This clonotype came up many times. V usage is TRBV12-3 or TRBV12-4 and J usage is TRBJ2-7; possibly TRBD1 or TRBD2 for D (5 bases each). The CDR3 consists of 16 residues. The V and J ends lost 8 bases and 3 bases respectively, with 23 bases between them. The CDR3 spells CASQDRRGATFYEQYF. Here the CDR3 DNA reads TGTGCCAGCCAAGACCGACGGGGCGCGACCTTCTACGAGCAGTACTTC.

V and J are TRBV19 and TRBJ1-5; D unclear. Per germline, CDR1 LNHDA and CDR2 SQIVND (reference sequence). Trimming removed 3 bases from V and 0 bases from J, with 9 bases in between. The CDR3 runs 15 residues. The CDR3 spells CASSIRHLSNQPQHF. DNA of the CDR3: TGTGCCAGTAGTATCAGGCACCTTAGCAATCAGCCCCAGCATTTT.

The V gene is TRBV9, the J gene TRBJ2-3, with TRBD2 matching 9 bases. J gave up 1 base and V 0 bases, and 3 bases lay outside the gene matches. CDR1 is SGDLS, CDR2 YYNGEE, per germline. The CDR3 spans 16 residues. CDR3 DNA sequence: TGTGCCAGCAGCGTAGTCCCTAGCGGGGGCACAGATACGCAGTATTTT. Protein: CASSVVPSGGTDTQYF.

The V gene is TRBV6-1, the J gene TRBJ1-2; 11 bases align to TRBD1. The J segment lost 7 bases and the V segment lost 5 bases, leaving 6 bases of the junction unmatched. Per germline, CDR1 MNHNS and CDR2 SASEGT. The CDR3 covers 14 residues. As DNA, the CDR3 is TGTGCCAGCAGTCGGACAGGGGGCGCGGGTGGCTACACCTTC. Translation gives CASSRTGGAGGYTF.

The table lists this clonotype with many counts. V is TRBV3-1 and J is TRBJ1-1; D is ambiguous. There are 12 residues in the CDR3. Trimming took off 6 bases at V and 7 bases at J, with 12 bases between the two ends. Germline V CDR1 and CDR2: LGHDT, YNNKEL (reference sequence). The CDR3 is CASSKVPGEAFF. DNA for the CDR3: TGTGCCAGCAGTAAAGTGCCTGGTGAAGCTTTCTTT.

This clonotype was counted between two and nine times. The rearrangement links TRBV19 to TRBJ1-4, with D hard to call. The germline V gene has CDR1 LNHDA and CDR2 SQIVND (reference sequence). Trimming removed 7 bases from V and 11 bases from J, with 11 bases in between. CDR3 size: 11 residues. CDR3 DNA sequence: TGTGCCAGTACCCAAGGAATCAAACTGTTTTTT. Amino acid sequence: CASTQGIKLFF.

Ten or more counts support this clonotype. The V gene is TRBV18, the J gene TRBJ1-1; 9 bases match TRBD1. The germline CDR1 and CDR2 sequences are KGHSH and LQKENI. The CDR3 spans 14 residues. The J segment lost 3 bases and the V segment lost 5 bases, leaving 4 bases of the junction unmatched. CDR3: CASSSRDRDTEAFF. The CDR3 bases are TGTGCCAGCTCATCAAGGGACAGGGACACTGAAGCTTTCTTT.

This clonotype was detected only a few times. The chain carries TRBV20-1 and TRBJ2-1; 8 nucleotides agree with TRBD2. The V gene end was trimmed by 1 base and the J gene end by 3 bases; junction bases not matched to a gene: 2. The CDR3 is 14 residues long. Germline lookup yields CDR1 DFQATT and CDR2 SNEGSKA (reference sequence). CDR3 amino acids: CSARVAGGYNEQFF. The CDR3 nucleotides are TGCAGTGCTAGAGTGGCGGGGGGCTACAATGAGCAGTTCTTC.

This clonotype was counted a few times. This chain links TRBV12-3 or TRBV12-4 with TRBJ1-2, with D possibly matching TRBD1 (5 bases). This CDR3 has 14 amino acids. Trimming took off 2 bases at V and 5 bases at J, with 12 bases between the two ends. This CDR3 reads CASSLSGPNYGYTF. CDR3 coding DNA: TGTGCCAGCAGTTTATCGGGGCCGAATTATGGCTACACCTTC.

The chain couples TRBV7-8 to TRBJ1-1; D not certain. The germline V and J ends were trimmed by 4 bases and 1 base, with 7 bases remaining between them. Germline lookup yields CDR1 SGHVS and CDR2 FQNEAQ. The CDR3 runs 13 residues. CDR3 amino acids: CASSYASNTEAFF. CDR3 DNA sequence: TGTGCCAGCAGCTATGCTTCGAACACTGAAGCTTTCTTT.

V and J are TRBV7-6 and TRBJ1-1; D is perhaps TRBD1 (5 bases). V lost 4 bases, J lost 4 bases, and 25 bases lay in between. Germline loops: CDR1 SGHVS, CDR2 FNYEAQ. This CDR3 has 18 amino acids. CDR3 bases: TGTGCCAGCAGCTCCAAAGTAGGTGGACAAGCAATAGTCACTGAAGCTTTCTTT. Translating gives CASSSKVGGQAIVTEAFF.